This TCR beta chain came from a study of identical twins (TCRdb year 2016). The study in broad terms: TCR alpha and beta repertoires from monozygotic twins, unrelated adults of various ages and cord blood were deep-sequenced to test whether fetal clonotypes persist. To rule out contamination, the twin experiments were replicated at different times with different library preparation protocols. Study-wide conclusions, independent of this receptor: In beta out-of-frame sequences, excess twin sharing was weaker, because having fewer shared sequences lowered the signal-to-noise ratio. Fewer insertions were carried by abundant cord blood beta clonotypes; a weaker similar trend was observed in young adult naive repertoires, while no such trend was observed in memory repertoires. Compared with coincidental sharing between unrelated individuals, out-of-frame TCR alpha sequences shared between twins showed an excess of sequences with low generation probability. Conclusions relied on cross-sectional statistical analysis, since the same donors could not be followed over many years. Invariant T cells such as MAIT and iNKT could partly confound zero-insertion analyses, though diverse VJ usage argued against this for most clonotypes. Recombination models systematically underestimated out-of-frame TCR alpha sharing in monozygotic twins but agreed with sharing between unrelated individuals.

Notes on this clonotype: Its specific antigen is unknown. Base qualities are not at hand, and no much larger clone is one base apart.

Only healthy Caucasian donors were included. The twin cohort consisted of three pairs of female monozygotic twins, all aged roughly 18 to 29 years. Peripheral blood mononuclear cells were the source from which RNA for the TCR libraries was isolated. There are 15 amino acids in the CDR3, from cysteine to phenylalanine inclusive. Just CDR3 DNA is preserved here, 45 bases in frame from base 1. The CDR1 and CDR2 encoded by the germline V gene are KGHSH and LQKENI. V is trimmed back by 3 bases and J by 2 bases, and the junction contains 2 bases that no gene match accounts for. Libraries were constructed by 5' RACE. Sequencer: Illumina HiSeq 2000. A universal primer binding site was introduced by template switching, and a unique molecular identifier was present in the final cDNA, enabling accurate counting of TCR cDNA molecules. First-strand cDNA for TCR alpha and beta chains was synthesized from specific primers in the conserved constant-segment region. Each cDNA library was double barcoded, with a SMART-Mk sample barcode plus Illumina barcodes, to control for contamination. TruSeq adapter sequences along with Illumina sample barcodes were introduced in two successive PCR steps. The TCR alpha and beta cDNA libraries were sequenced on the Illumina HiSeq platform using custom primers. Per the authors' processing: MiGEC was used to process raw reads and extract unique molecular identifiers, and MiXCR was used to find CDR3 positions. Recombination models were inferred per individual with the repgenHMM and IGoR tools using an EM algorithm. Shared clonotype analysis was performed with the tcR package in R, normalizing sharing by the product of cloneset sizes. To study raw recombination free of thymic and clonal selection effects, out-of-frame nonproductive sequences were analyzed. TCRdb's own reprocessing of the public reads used fastp at Q25 and MiXCR and kept productive beta chains. When rows share a CDR3 protein, they turn into one entry using the most common DNA and genes. For this entry, the V and J calls and clone size follow TCRdb and not the study's own pipeline. The sample profile shows about 660,000 distinct CDR3 sequences; around 8.6% of them were found once. The top ten hold approximately 0.96% of the sample.

This same sample was also part of a study on yellow fever vaccine responses in identical twins. From that second study: The T cell response to vaccination in identical twins was reported by the authors to appear partly convergent and partly personalized. The study precisely tracked vaccine-responding T cell clones in identical twins.

The specimen was PBMCs. This TCR came from a woman aged 18-29 years in good health. Recombination linked TRBV18 to TRBJ2-5; TRBD2 aligns with 11 central bases. The CDR3 is CASSPGLAAQETQYF. The nucleotide sequence is TGTGCCAGCTCACCGGGACTAGCGGCACAAGAGACCCAGTACTTC.